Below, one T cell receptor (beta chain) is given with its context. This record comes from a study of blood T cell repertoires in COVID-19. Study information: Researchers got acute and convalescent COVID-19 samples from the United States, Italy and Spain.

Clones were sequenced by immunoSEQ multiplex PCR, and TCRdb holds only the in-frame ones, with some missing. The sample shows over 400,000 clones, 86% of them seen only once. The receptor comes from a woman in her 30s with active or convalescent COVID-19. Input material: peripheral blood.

CDR3 DNA sequence: TGCGCCAGCAGCCAAGAGAGAATTAGCACAGATACGCAGTATTTT. This sequence encodes CASSQERISTDTQYF. The chain uses TRBV4-1 and TRBJ2-3; D is unclear. Per the germline V gene, CDR1 is MGHRA and CDR2 is YSYEKL. Trimming took off 0 bases at V and 0 bases at J, with 7 bases between the two ends. The CDR3 runs to 15 residues.